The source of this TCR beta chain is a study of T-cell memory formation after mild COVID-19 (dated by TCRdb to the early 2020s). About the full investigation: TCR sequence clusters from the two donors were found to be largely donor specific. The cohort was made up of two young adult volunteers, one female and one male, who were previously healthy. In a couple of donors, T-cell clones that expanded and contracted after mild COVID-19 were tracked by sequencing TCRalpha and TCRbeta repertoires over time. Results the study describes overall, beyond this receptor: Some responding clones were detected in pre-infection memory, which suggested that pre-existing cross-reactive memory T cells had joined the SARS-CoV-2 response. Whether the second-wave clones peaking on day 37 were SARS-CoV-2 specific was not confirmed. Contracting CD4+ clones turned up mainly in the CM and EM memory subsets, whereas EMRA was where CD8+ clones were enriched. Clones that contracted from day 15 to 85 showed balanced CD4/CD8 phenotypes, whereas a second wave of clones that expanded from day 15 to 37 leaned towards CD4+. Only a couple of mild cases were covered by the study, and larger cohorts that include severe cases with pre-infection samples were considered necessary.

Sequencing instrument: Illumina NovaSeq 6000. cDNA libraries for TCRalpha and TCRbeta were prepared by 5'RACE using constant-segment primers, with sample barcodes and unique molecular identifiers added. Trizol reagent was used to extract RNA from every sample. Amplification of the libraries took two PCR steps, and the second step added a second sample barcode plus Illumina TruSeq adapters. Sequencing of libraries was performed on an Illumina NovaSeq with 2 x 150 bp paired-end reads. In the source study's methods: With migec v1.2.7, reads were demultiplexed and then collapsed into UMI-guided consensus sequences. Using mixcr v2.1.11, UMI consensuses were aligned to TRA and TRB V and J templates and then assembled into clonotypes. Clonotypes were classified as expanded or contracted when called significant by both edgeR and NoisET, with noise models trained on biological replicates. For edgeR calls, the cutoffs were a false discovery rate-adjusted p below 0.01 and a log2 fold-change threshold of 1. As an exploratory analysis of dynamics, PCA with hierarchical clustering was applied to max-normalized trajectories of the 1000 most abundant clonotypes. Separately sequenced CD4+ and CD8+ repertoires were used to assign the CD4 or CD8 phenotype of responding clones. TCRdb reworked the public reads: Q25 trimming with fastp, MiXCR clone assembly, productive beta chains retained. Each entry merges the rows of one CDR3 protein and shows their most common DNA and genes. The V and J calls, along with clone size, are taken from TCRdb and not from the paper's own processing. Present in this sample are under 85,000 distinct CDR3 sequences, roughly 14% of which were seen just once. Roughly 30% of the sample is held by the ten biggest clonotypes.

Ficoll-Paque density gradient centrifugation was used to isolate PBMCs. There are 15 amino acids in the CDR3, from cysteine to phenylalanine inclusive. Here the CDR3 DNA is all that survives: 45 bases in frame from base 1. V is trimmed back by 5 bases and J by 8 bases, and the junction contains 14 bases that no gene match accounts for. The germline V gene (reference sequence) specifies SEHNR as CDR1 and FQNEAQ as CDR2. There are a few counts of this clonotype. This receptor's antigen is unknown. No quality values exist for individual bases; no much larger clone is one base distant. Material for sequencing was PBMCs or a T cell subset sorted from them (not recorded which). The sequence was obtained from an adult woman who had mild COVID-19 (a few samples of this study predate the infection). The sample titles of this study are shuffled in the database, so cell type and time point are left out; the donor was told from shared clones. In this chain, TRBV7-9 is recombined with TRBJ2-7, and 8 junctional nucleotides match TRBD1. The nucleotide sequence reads TGTGCCAGCAGCCCCCCCGGGACAGGTACGGGTCAGCAGTACTTC. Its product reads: CASSPPGTGTGQQYF.